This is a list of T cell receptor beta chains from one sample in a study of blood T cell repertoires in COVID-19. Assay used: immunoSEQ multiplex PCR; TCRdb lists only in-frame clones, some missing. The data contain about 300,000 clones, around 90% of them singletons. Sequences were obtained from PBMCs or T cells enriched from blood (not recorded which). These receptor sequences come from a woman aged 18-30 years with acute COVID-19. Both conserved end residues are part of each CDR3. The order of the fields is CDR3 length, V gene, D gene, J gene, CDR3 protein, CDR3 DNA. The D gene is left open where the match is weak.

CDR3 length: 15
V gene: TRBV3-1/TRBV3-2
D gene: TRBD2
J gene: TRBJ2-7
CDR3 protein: CASTRDTSAIYEQYF
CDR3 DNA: TGTGCCAGCACTCGGGATACTAGCGCTATATACGAGCAGTACTTC

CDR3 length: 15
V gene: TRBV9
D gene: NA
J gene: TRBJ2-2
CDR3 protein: CASSVQRAPTGELFF
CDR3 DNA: TGTGCCAGCAGCGTCCAGCGGGCACCCACCGGGGAGCTGTTTTTT

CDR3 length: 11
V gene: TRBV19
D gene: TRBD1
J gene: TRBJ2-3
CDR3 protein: CASSILTGRYF
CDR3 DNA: TGTGCCAGTAGTATATTGACAGGGCGGTATTTT

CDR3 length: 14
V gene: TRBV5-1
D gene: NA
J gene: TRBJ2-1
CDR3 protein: CASSFLMGGNEQFF
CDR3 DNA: TGCGCCAGCAGCTTTCTCATGGGGGGCAATGAGCAGTTCTTC

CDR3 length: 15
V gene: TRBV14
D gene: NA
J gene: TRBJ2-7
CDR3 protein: CASSPTGVYKNEQYF
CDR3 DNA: TGTGCCAGCAGCCCGACGGGAGTTTATAAGAACGAGCAGTACTTC

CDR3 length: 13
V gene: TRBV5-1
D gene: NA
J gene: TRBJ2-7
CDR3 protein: CASSLMRVDEQYF
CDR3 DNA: TGCGCCAGCAGCTTGATGCGCGTTGACGAGCAGTACTTC

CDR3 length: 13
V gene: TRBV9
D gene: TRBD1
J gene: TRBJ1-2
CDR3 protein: CASSVGRGQGYTF
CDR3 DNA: TGTGCCAGCAGCGTAGGCAGGGGGCAGGGCTACACCTTC

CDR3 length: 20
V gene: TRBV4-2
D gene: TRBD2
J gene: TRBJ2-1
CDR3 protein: CASSQPLGLAGGFAYNEQFF
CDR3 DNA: TGTGCCAGCAGCCAGCCCCTTGGACTAGCGGGAGGATTTGCCTACAATGAGCAGTTCTTC

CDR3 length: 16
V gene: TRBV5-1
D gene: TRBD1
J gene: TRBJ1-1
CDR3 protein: CASSLGDRGINTEAFF
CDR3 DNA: TGCGCCAGCAGCCTAGGGGACAGGGGTATTAACACTGAAGCTTTCTTT

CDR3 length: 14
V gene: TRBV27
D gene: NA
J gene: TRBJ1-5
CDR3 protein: CASRQGQTNQPQHF
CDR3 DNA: TGTGCCAGCAGGCAAGGACAGACCAATCAGCCCCAGCATTTT

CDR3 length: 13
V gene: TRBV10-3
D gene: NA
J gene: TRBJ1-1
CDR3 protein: CAIKEVMGKGAFF
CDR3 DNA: TGTGCCATCAAGGAGGTTATGGGGAAGGGAGCTTTCTTT

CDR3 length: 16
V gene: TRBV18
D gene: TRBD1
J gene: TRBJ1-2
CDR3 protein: CASSPSGTGPIYGYTF
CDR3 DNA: TGTGCCAGCTCACCGTCTGGGACAGGGCCTATCTATGGCTACACCTTC

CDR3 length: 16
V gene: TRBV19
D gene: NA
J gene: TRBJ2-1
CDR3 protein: CASSILTGTGRNEQFF
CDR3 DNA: TGTGCCAGTAGTATACTGACAGGGACGGGGAGGAATGAGCAGTTCTTC

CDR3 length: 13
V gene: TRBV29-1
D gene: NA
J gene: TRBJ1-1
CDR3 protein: CSVVSPMNTEAFF
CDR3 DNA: TGCAGCGTTGTTAGTCCCATGAACACTGAAGCTTTCTTT

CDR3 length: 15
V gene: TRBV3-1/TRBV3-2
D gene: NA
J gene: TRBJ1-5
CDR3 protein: CASSQDQGVGQPQHF
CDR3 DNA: TGTGCCAGCAGCCAAGATCAAGGGGTTGGGCAGCCCCAGCATTTT

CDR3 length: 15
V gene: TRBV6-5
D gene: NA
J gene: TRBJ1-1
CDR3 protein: CASSPRQVLGTEAFF
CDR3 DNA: TGTGCCAGCAGTCCCCGACAGGTTTTGGGGACTGAAGCTTTCTTT

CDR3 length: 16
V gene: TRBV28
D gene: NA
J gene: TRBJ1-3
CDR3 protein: CASKSGQSVSGNTIYF
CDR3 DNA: TGTGCCAGCAAATCCGGACAGTCAGTCTCTGGAAACACCATATATTTT

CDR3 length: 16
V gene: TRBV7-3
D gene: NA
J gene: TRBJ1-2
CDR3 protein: CASSSRTGVQVGGYTF
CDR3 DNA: TGTGCCAGCAGCTCCCGGACTGGGGTTCAGGTCGGTGGCTACACCTTC

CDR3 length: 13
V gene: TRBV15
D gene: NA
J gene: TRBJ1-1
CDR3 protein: CATSPPRNTEAFF
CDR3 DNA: TGTGCCACCAGCCCCCCCCGGAACACTGAAGCTTTCTTT

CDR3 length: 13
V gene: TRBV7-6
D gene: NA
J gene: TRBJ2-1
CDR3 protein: CASSLALYNEQFF
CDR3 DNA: TGTGCCAGCAGCTTAGCTTTATACAATGAGCAGTTCTTC

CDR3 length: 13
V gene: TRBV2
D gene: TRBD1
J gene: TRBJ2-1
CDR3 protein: CASSNRGDSEQFF
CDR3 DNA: TGTGCCAGCAGCAACAGGGGAGACAGTGAGCAGTTCTTC

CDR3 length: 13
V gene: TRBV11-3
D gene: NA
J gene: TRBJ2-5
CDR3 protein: CASSLGGGETQYF
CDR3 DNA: TGTGCCAGCAGCTTAGGGGGCGGAGAGACCCAGTACTTC

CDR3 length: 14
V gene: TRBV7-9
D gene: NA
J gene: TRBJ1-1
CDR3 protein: CASRLTGSNTEAFF
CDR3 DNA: TGTGCCAGCAGATTGACAGGTTCGAACACTGAAGCTTTCTTT

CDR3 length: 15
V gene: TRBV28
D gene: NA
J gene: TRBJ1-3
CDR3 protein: CASSTTGSSGNTIYF
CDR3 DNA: TGTGCCAGCAGTACCACAGGGAGCTCTGGAAACACCATATATTTT

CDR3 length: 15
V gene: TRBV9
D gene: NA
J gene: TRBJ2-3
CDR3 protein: CASSVEGGSTDTQYF
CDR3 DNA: TGTGCCAGCAGCGTAGAAGGCGGTAGCACAGATACGCAGTATTTT

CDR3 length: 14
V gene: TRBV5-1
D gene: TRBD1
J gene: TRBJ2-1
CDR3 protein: CASSEDRGGFEQFF
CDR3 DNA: TGCGCCAGCAGCGAGGACAGGGGAGGATTTGAGCAGTTCTTC

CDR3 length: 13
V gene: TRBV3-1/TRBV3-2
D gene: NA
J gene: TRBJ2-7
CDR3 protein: CASSQSQGGEQYF
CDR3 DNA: TGTGCCAGCAGCCAATCACAGGGCGGCGAGCAGTACTTC

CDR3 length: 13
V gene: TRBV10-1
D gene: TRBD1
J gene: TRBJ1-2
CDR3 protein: CAIDTGAGGCGTF
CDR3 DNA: TGCGCCATTGACACGGGGGCAGGGGGGTGCGGGACCTTC

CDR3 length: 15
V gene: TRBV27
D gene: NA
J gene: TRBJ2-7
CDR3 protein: CASSFQGDRGYEQYF
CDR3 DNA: TGTGCCAGCAGTTTTCAGGGAGATAGGGGGTACGAGCAGTACTTC

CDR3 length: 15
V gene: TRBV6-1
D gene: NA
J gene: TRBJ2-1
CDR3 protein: CASSDKAGFYNEQFF
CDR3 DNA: TGTGCCAGCAGTGATAAGGCAGGATTCTACAATGAGCAGTTCTTC

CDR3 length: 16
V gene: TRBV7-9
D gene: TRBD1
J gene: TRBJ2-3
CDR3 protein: CASSFRDSIKTDTQYF
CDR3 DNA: TGTGCCAGCAGCTTCCGGGACAGCATTAAAACAGATACGCAGTATTTT

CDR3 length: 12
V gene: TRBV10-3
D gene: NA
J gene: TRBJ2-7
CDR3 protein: CATRGTNYEQYF
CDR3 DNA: TGTGCCACGCGGGGCACCAACTACGAGCAGTACTTC

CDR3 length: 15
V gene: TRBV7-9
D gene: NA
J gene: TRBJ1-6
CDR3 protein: CASSSSGAYNSPLHF
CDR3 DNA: TGTGCCAGCAGCTCGTCAGGGGCCTATAATTCACCCCTCCACTTT

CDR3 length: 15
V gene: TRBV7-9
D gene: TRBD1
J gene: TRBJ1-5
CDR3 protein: CASSLATGVGQPQHF
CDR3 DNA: TGTGCCAGCAGCTTAGCGACAGGGGTGGGACAGCCCCAGCATTTT

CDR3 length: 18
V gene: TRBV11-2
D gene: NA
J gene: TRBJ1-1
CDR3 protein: CASSNGRWGVLSDTEAFF
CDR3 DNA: TGTGCCAGCAGTAATGGGCGGTGGGGGGTTCTTTCGGACACTGAAGCTTTCTTT

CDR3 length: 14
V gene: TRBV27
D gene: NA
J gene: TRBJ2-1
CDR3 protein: CASSLILPGREQFF
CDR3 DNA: TGTGCCAGCAGTTTAATCCTCCCGGGGAGGGAGCAGTTCTTC